This T cell receptor beta chain was obtained from a study of beta chain features in type 1 diabetes (dated by TCRdb to between 2018 and 2020). Regarding the research as a whole: No differences in mean age, gender distribution, total cell number or subset yield were found between patients and healthy donors. In the study, recently diagnosed type 1 diabetes patients and matched healthy donors were compared on the TCRB repertoires of their sorted circulating CD4+ T cell subsets. Whereas all 30 or so donors provided naive and central memory subsets, regulatory and stem cell-like memory subsets were isolated from just 8 patients and about 8 healthy donors. A total of roughly 100 million sorted cells were examined across all samples, and RNA yield correlated strongly with the number of cells per subset. Study-wide findings and limitations: Naive, central memory and regulatory TCRB repertoires appeared to be more similar among patients than among healthy donors. At VDJ recombination sites, patients with type 1 diabetes made fewer insertions and deleted more nucleotides, a pattern implying thymic rearrangement abnormalities. Because small numbers of individuals were included in the HLA sub-analyses, any influence of HLA type on TCRB rearrangement was left unresolved. Because cDNA was sequenced instead of genomic DNA, activated cells with high expression could be over-represented, although the groups did not differ in activation or CD3 levels. In all four CD4+ subsets, TCRB CDR3 length was moderately but significantly shorter in type 1 diabetes patients. PCR may preferentially amplify shorter templates, but because patient and control samples were amplified and corrected together, any resulting skew would affect both groups equally.

This clone has more than one count but fewer than ten. Its antigen target is currently unknown. Within one base of it there is no much larger clone, and no base qualities were kept. The germline V gene (reference sequence) specifies SGHNT as CDR1 and YYREEE as CDR2. The germline V and J ends show losses of 1 base and 4 bases respectively, and no gene match explains 6 bases of the junction. The CDR3 spans 15 residues, from the cysteine through the phenylalanine. Left in the record is the CDR3 DNA by itself, 45 bases read in frame from the first base. The entire amount of isolated RNA was reverse transcribed using the High Capacity cDNA Reverse Transcription Kit, so the sequenced TCRB transcripts were expressed ones. Naive, central memory and regulatory T cell samples underwent deep immunoSEQ sequencing, averaging approximately 3.3 million total reads per sample. Sorted cells were lysed in RLT buffer and RNA was extracted with DNase-treated RNeasy Micro or Mini kits, depending on cell number. To prevent cross-contamination, each cell subset was processed individually, whereas patient and healthy donor samples were processed jointly. The immunoSEQ multiplex PCR was used to amplify TCRB sequences from cDNA, generating 87-bp fragments that spanned the CDR3 region. The amplicons were sequenced using the Illumina HiSeq platform. In the original analysis: PCR bias was corrected computationally using synthetic template baselines, and reads within Hamming distance 2 were collapsed, with unmergeable singletons discarded. Reads were aligned against IMGT to assign V, D and J genes, CDR3 length and insertions or deletions at six rearrangement sites. Within each subset, clonotype counts were normalized to sorted cell number, after which true diversity and Gini coefficients were computed with the tcR R package. The overlap coefficient, calculated on TCRB nucleotide sequences, was used to quantify repertoire sharing. TCRdb holds this immuneACCESS table with in-frame rearrangements only. Some clones are missing; in checked studies, unresolved V genes explain under half, and the rest has no known cause. V and J calls and clone size are copied from that table; D and trimming were computed from the DNA. The sample contains about 160,000 clones, about 8.1% of them found a single time. The ten largest account for approximately 0.54% of the sample.

From each donor, a single peripheral blood sample of around 0.12 L on average was drawn into heparinised tubes. Using a panel that included CD45RO, CCR7, CD25, CD127, CD95 and CD27, naive, central memory, regulatory and stem cell-like memory CD4+ T cells were sorted on a BD FACSAria II. Purity was above 98% for every sorted population. PBMCs were separated immediately by Lymphoprep density gradient centrifugation and were stained directly, without being cultured. So that batch effects would be minimized, each experiment stained and sorted samples in pairs, pairing one healthy donor with one patient.

The sample was central memory CD4+ T cells from blood. Rearrangement joined TRBV5-4 to TRBJ1-1, and 8 junction bases match TRBD1. The receptor's source is a woman aged 18 to 35 with type 1 diabetes. The DNA sequence reads TGTGCCAGCAGCTTGAGTGGCAGGGGGCCCACTGAAGCTTTCTTT. It encodes CASSLSGRGPTEAFF. Joined to the reference TRBV5-4 and TRBJ1-1 proteins, this CDR3 gives the full variable domain: ETGVTQSPTHLIKTRGQQVTLRCSSQSGHNTVSWYQQALGQGPQFIFQYYREEENGRGNFPPRFSGLQFPNYSSELNVNALELDDSALYLCASSLSGRGPTEAFFGQGTRLTVV.